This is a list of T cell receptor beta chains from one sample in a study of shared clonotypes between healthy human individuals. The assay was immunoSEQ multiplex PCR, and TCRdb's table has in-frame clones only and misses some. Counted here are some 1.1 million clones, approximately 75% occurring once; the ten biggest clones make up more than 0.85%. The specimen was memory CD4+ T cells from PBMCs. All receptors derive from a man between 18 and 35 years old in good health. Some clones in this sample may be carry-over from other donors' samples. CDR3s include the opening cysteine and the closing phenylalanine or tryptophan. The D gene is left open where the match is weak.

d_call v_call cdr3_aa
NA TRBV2 CASRTSTDTQYF
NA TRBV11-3 CASSLGVGLGANVLTF
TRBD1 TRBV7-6 CASSLGTGVGANVLTF
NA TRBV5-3 CARSLEDGDEQYF
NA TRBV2 CASTRSGANVLTF
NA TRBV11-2 CASSLGGGVNTEAFF
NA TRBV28 CASTKLGSLVSGANVLTF
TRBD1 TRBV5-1 CASSLAWDRLTGEQYF
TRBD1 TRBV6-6 CASSSPTGNNQPQHF
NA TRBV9 CASSVGSSGSTDTQYF
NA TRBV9 CASSPSGTGNEKLFF
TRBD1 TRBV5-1 CASSLFAGQGFYEQYF
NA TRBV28 CASSSGPNNEKLFF
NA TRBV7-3 CASSDGRAKNIQYF
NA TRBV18 CASSPNRAGTEAFF
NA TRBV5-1 CASSSVPLGVQFF
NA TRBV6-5 CASSYSGARDYGYTF
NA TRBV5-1 CASSLESRAGNTIYF
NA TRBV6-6 CASTEDGYDQETQYF
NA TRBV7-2 CASSKRRSSSYNEQFF
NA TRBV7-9 CASSPIQPKDEQYF
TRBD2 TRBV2 CASTLAGVAYNEQFF
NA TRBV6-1 CASSDMGLDTQYF
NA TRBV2 CASSPSGQSYGYTF
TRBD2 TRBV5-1 CASSSGGRHAEQYF
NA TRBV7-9 CASSLGLGPWNTGELFF
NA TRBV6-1 CASSETVRPYNEQFF
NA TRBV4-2 CASSPRGSDTQYF